The next 10 T cell receptor beta chains were all read from a single sample in a study of T cell changes during pregnancy in multiple sclerosis. Libraries were prepared by immunoSEQ multiplex PCR; TCRdb keeps only in-frame clonotypes and omits some of them. This table has approximately 58,000 clones, approximately 92% appearing once. The sample was CD4+ T cells from peripheral blood mononuclear cells, taken after pregnancy. The receptors come from a female donor in good health, enrolled as a control in a pregnancy study.

The chain employs TRBV7-9 and TRBJ2-2; TRBD1 might be the D (6 bases). The ends were cut back, 0 bases at V and 5 bases at J, with 16 bases in the middle. The CDR3 is 17 amino acids. From germline, CDR1 is SEHNR and CDR2 FQNEAQ (reference sequence). The CDR3 is CASSLAWSQGLTGELFF. The DNA for the CDR3 is TGTGCCAGCAGCTTAGCGTGGTCGCAGGGGCTGACCGGGGAGCTGTTTTTT.

The rearrangement joins TRBV27 to TRBJ1-1; 9 bases line up with TRBD1. CDR3 length equals 17 residues. The V gene end was trimmed by 2 bases and the J gene end by 0 bases; junction bases not matched to a gene: 7. Germline V lookup: CDR1 MNHEY, CDR2 SMNVEV (reference sequence). The CDR3 sequence: CASSLMGQGTMNTEAFF. In DNA, the CDR3 is TGTGCCAGCAGTTTAATGGGACAGGGCACCATGAACACTGAAGCTTTCTTT.

The rearrangement uses TRBV4-3 and TRBJ2-2, with D hard to call. CDR3 length: 15 residues. From germline, CDR1 is LGHNA and CDR2 YSLEER. Deletions cut 4 bases from V and 1 base from J, with 10 bases between. The CDR3 sequence is CASSLLAQNTGELFF. The CDR3 nucleotides read TGCGCCAGCAGCCTTCTGGCCCAGAACACCGGGGAGCTGTTTTTT.

This rearrangement joins TRBV10-3 to TRBJ2-3, with D maybe TRBD1 (6 bases). The germline V gene encodes CDR1 ENHRY and CDR2 SYGVKD. The CDR3 length is 15 residues. Trimming removed 10 bases at V and 0 bases at J, with 17 bases between. The CDR3 coding sequence is TGTGCCACCAACCGACAGGCCCAAAGCACAGATACGCAGTATTTT. Its protein product is CATNRQAQSTDTQYF.

The V gene is TRBV14, the J gene TRBJ1-5; unclear D gene. The V and J ends lost 1 base and 6 bases respectively, with 7 bases between them. Looked up from germline, CDR1 is SGHDN and CDR2 is FVKESK. The CDR3 is 13 residues long. DNA of the CDR3: TGTGCCAGCAGCCAAGGAGGGAGTCAGCCCCAGCATTTT. Translation gives CASSQGGSQPQHF.

V is TRBV18 and J is TRBJ1-2; 10 nucleotides line up with TRBD1. Germline V gene sequence: CDR1 KGHSH, CDR2 LQKENI. With 4 bases clipped from V and 6 bases from J, the junction kept 8 bases outside the gene matches. The CDR3 is made up of 15 amino acids. In DNA form, the CDR3 reads TGTGCCAGCTCACGATCGACAGGGGGCTTGGATGGCTACACCTTC. It translates to CASSRSTGGLDGYTF.

The rearrangement links TRBV19 to TRBJ1-1; 9 nucleotides line up with TRBD1. There are 16 residues in the CDR3. Germline V CDR1 and CDR2: LNHDA, SQIVND (reference sequence). The J segment lost 5 bases and the V segment lost 6 bases, leaving 13 bases of the junction unmatched. CDR3 nucleotide sequence: TGTGCCAGTAGCACCGGGACAGGGACCCCTTGGACTGAAGCTTTCTTT. Translating gives CASSTGTGTPWTEAFF.

The chain is built from TRBV28 and TRBJ2-1; D remains unclear. Trimming cost V 7 bases and J 4 bases, with 14 bases left between them. There are 14 residues in the CDR3. Germline-derived CDR1 and CDR2 are MDHEN and SYDVKM. The CDR3 loop is CASNDNGPYNEQFF. CDR3 DNA: TGTGCCAGCAACGACAATGGGCCTTACAATGAGCAGTTCTTC. Combining the CDR3 with reference TRBV28 and TRBJ2-1 gives the whole variable domain DVKVTQSSRYLVKRTGEKVFLECVQDMDHENMFWYRQDPGLGLRLIYFSYDVKMKEKGDIPEGYSVSREKKERFSLILESASTNQTSMYLCASNDNGPYNEQFFGPGTRLTVL.

This clone was picked up one time. The chain recombines TRBV6-5 with TRBJ1-3, with D unclear. The germline gives CDR1 MNHEY, CDR2 SVGAGI. V was cut by 7 bases and J by 0 bases, with 4 bases left in between. The CDR3 runs to 12 residues. CDR3 protein: CASMSSGNTIYF. In DNA, the CDR3 is TGTGCCAGCATGAGCTCTGGAAACACCATATATTTT.

The V call is TRBV27, the J call TRBJ2-2, with D possibly matching TRBD1 (5 bases). Germline V gives CDR1 MNHEY, CDR2 SMNVEV (reference sequence). This CDR3 comprises 15 residues. V was shortened by 2 bases and J by 5 bases, with 12 bases between the two germline ends. The CDR3: CASSLSRVGTGELFF. The CDR3, as DNA: TGTGCCAGCAGTTTAAGCAGGGTAGGAACCGGGGAGCTGTTTTTT.